These 26 T cell receptor beta chains originate from one sample sequenced in a study of T cells in Graves' hyperthyroidism and ophthalmopathy. Authors of the study amplified TCR beta CDR3 regions from RNA transcripts. First-round RT-PCR of the TCR CDR3 relied on the HTBI primer set. TCRdb recomputed calls from the multiplex PCR reads with MiXCR, one row per CDR3 protein. The table lists 300,000 to 400,000 distinct CDR3 sequences, over 20% of them singletons. Sequencing was done on a sample of blood. These receptor sequences come from a woman aged 50 to 60 with Graves' hyperthyroidism.

This clonotype was counted ten times or more. The chain joins TRBV28 to TRBJ2-7; 8 positions match TRBD1. CDR1 and CDR2 from the germline V gene are MDHEN and SYDVKM. This CDR3 has 14 residues. V was clipped by 6 bases and J by 5 bases; unmatched bases: 9. DNA of the CDR3: TGTGCCAGCAGGGAGACAGGGGATTCAAACGAGCAGTACTTC. Residues: CASRETGDSNEQYF. Full variable domain (remainder filled in from reference TRBV28 and TRBJ2-7): DVKVTQSSRYLVKRTGEKVFLECVQDMDHENMFWYRQDPGLGLRLIYFSYDVKMKEKGDIPEGYSVSREKKERFSLILESASTNQTSMYLCASRETGDSNEQYFGPGTRLTVT.

The chain links TRBV3-1 to TRBJ2-1, with 8 bases aligning to TRBD2. Germline CDR1 and CDR2: LGHDT and YNNKEL (reference sequence). V lost 1 base, J lost 9 bases, and 2 bases stayed unmatched. CDR3 length: 13 residues. This CDR3 reads CASSQVAGGEQFF. The CDR3 nucleotides read TGTGCCAGCAGCCAAGTGGCGGGAGGTGAGCAGTTCTTC.

This chain connects TRBV27 to TRBJ1-1; D is ambiguous. The germline V gene encodes CDR1 MNHEY and CDR2 SMNVEV (reference sequence). V lost 6 bases and J lost 3, with 11 bases in between. The CDR3 sequence is 13 residues long. CDR3 DNA: TGTGCCAGCAGCCACGTCCTAGACACTGAAGCTTTCTTT. It codes for CASSHVLDTEAFF.

This clonotype has ten or more counts. The chain joins TRBV5-1 to TRBJ1-6, with D tentatively TRBD1 (5 bases). This CDR3 is 13 amino acids long. V lost 6 bases to trimming and J lost 8 bases, with 12 bases between them. The germline gives CDR1 SGHRS, CDR2 YFSETQ. As DNA, the CDR3 is TGCGCCAGCACCCAGGGTGGTGATTCACCCCTCCACTTT. It is translated as CASTQGGDSPLHF.

The chain recombines TRBV5-1 with TRBJ1-3; TRBD1 agrees at 7 bases. CDR3 length equals 16 residues. Unmatched junction bases numbered 8, after V lost 3 bases and J lost 2 bases. CDR1 is SGHRS and CDR2 is YFSETQ in the germline V gene. The CDR3 nucleotides read TGCGCCAGCAGCTCCCGGACAGGTTCGACTGGAAACACCATATATTTT. It translates to CASSSRTGSTGNTIYF.

The chain combines TRBV20-1 with TRBJ2-3; possibly TRBD2 for D (7 bases). The V and J ends lost 3 bases and 5 bases respectively, with 21 bases between them. This CDR3 region has 16 residues. Germline loops: CDR1 DFQATT, CDR2 SNEGSKA (reference sequence). CDR3 loop: CSASRWMAGAEDTQYF. The CDR3 nucleotides read TGCAGTGCTAGCCGGTGGATGGCGGGGGCCGAAGATACGCAGTATTTT.

This clonotype was counted many times. The chain carries TRBV2 and TRBJ1-1; D is unclear. Germline CDR1 and CDR2: SNHLY and FYNNEI. V was cut by 7 bases and J by 3 bases, with 18 bases left in between. The CDR3 sequence is 15 residues long. CDR3 amino acids: CASTSRTLGDTEAFF. CDR3 nucleotide sequence: TGTGCCAGCACGTCTAGGACCCTCGGGGACACTGAAGCTTTCTTT.

Ten or more counts support this clonotype. The chain links TRBV11-2 to TRBJ2-7, with D unclear. V was clipped by 1 base and J by 3 bases, with 7 bases between them. Germline V gives CDR1 SGHAT, CDR2 FQNNGV. The CDR3 sequence is 13 residues long. The CDR3: CASSLGAGYEQYF. The CDR3 DNA reads as TGTGCCAGCAGCTTAGGGGCTGGCTACGAGCAGTACTTC.

The CDR3 sequence: CASSEGRLQETQYF. Written as DNA, the CDR3 is TGTGCCAGCAGTGAGGGACGCTTACAAGAGACCCAGTACTTC. This chain links TRBV2 with TRBJ2-5; D is perhaps TRBD1 or TRBD2 (5 bases each). This CDR3 has 14 amino acids. Trimming took 3 bases from V and 2 from J, leaving 10 bases between them. CDR1 and CDR2 from the germline V gene are SNHLY and FYNNEI. The full variable domain, completed using reference TRBV2 and TRBJ2-5, is EPEVTQTPSHQVTQMGQEVILRCVPISNHLYFYWYRQILGQKVEFLVSFYNNEISEKSEIFDDQFSVERPDGSNFTLKIRSTKLEDSAMYFCASSEGRLQETQYFGPGTRLLVL.

This clonotype occurred many times. This chain joins TRBV5-1 and TRBJ2-2, with a possible D match to TRBD1 (6 bases). CDR1 is SGHRS and CDR2 is YFSETQ in the germline V gene. This CDR3 has 15 amino acids. The V end was cut by 4 bases, the J end by 0 bases, with 10 bases between. Written as DNA, the CDR3 is TGCGCCAGCAGCGGCGGACAGACGAACACCGGGGAGCTGTTTTTT. Residues: CASSGGQTNTGELFF.

This chain uses TRBV5-1 with TRBJ1-2, with 11 bases lining up with TRBD1. The trim removed 3 bases at V and 0 bases at J, leaving 13 bases unmatched. The CDR3 covers 19 residues. Germline V gives CDR1 SGHRS, CDR2 YFSETQ. CDR3 bases: TGCGCCAGCAGCTCCCCTATCGGGACAGGGGGACCTACTAACTATGGCTACACCTTC. It translates to CASSSPIGTGGPTNYGYTF.

This clonotype showed up many times. The CDR3 DNA follows: TGTGCCAGCAGGTCAATCCGACAGGCGACCGGGGAGCTGTTTTTT. Translating gives CASRSIRQATGELFF. The gene calls are TRBV12-3 or TRBV12-4 and TRBJ2-2; D might be TRBD1 (6 bases). Trimming removed 6 bases from V and 5 bases from J, with 16 bases in between. The CDR3 totals 15 residues.

V gene TRBV11-1 combines with J gene TRBJ2-1; the match to TRBD2 covers 12 bases. Germline CDR1 is SGHAT and CDR2 is FQDESV (reference sequence). This CDR3 spans 17 amino acids. Trimming took 5 bases from V and 5 from J; bases not matched to a gene: 10. Written as DNA, the CDR3 is TGTGCCAGCAGCCTCATCGTGAGACTAGCGGGGGACAATGAGCAGTTCTTC. Translation: CASSLIVRLAGDNEQFF. Filled out from reference TRBV11-1 and TRBJ2-1, the complete variable domain reads EAEVAQSPRYKITEKSQAVAFWCDPISGHATLYWYRQILGQGPELLVQFQDESVVDDSQLPKDRFSAERLKGVDSTLKIQPAELGDSAMYLCASSLIVRLAGDNEQFFGPGTRLTVL.

This clonotype was counted ten times or more. V usage is TRBV7-6 and J usage is TRBJ2-7; 7 bases fit TRBD1. The CDR3 is made up of 15 amino acids. From germline, CDR1 is SGHVS and CDR2 FNYEAQ. J gave up 1 base and V 5 bases, and 8 bases lay outside the gene matches. The CDR3, as DNA: TGTGCCAGCAGCCCCAATGACAGGGCTTCCTACGAGCAGTACTTC. Residues: CASSPNDRASYEQYF.

This rearrangement joins TRBV20-1 to TRBJ1-6; D not resolved. The CDR3 has 14 amino acids. Germline CDR1 DFQATT, CDR2 SNEGSKA (reference sequence). The V end lost 5 bases, the J end lost 7 bases, and 15 bases lay between the germline ends. Here the CDR3 DNA reads TGCAGTGCTCGGGAAAAGGGAGGAAATTCACCCCTCCACTTT. Protein: CSAREKGGNSPLHF.

In regard to this clonotype: This may arise from a read error, as a much more abundant clone is one base away. CDR3 sequence: CASSLSGVTKNIQYF. CDR3 in DNA: TGTGCCAGCAGTTTATCGGGAGTGACCAAAAACATTCAGTACTTC. J is TRBJ2-4 and V is TRBV12-3 or TRBV12-4; the D gene is possibly TRBD2 (6 bases). V was clipped by 2 bases and J by 2 bases, with 10 bases between them. CDR3 length: 15 residues.

This clonotype showed up many times. CDR3 bases: TGTGCCAGCAGTTTCCTCGACACAGCCAATGAGCAGTTCTTC. It encodes CASSFLDTANEQFF. The chain has TRBV28 and TRBJ2-1; D is unclear. Germline V gene data show CDR1 as MDHEN and CDR2 as SYDVKM. This CDR3 is 14 amino acids long. V was trimmed by 3 bases and J by 6 bases, leaving 12 bases between them.

The sample holds many counts of this clonotype. The chain joins TRBV2 to TRBJ2-6, with D perhaps TRBD2 (5 bases). The CDR3 is 20 amino acids. In germline, CDR1 is SNHLY, CDR2 FYNNEI. Trimming removed 5 bases from V and 4 bases from J, with 27 bases in between. CDR3 loop: CASSWKLEVYTLKGANVLTF. CDR3 bases: TGTGCCAGCAGTTGGAAGTTGGAGGTTTACACCCTGAAAGGGGCCAACGTCCTGACTTTC.

V gene TRBV19 combines with J gene TRBJ2-7; 12 positions agree with TRBD2. The germline gives CDR1 LNHDA, CDR2 SQIVND (reference sequence). This CDR3 contains 17 residues. J lost 2 bases, V lost 1 base, and 6 bases had no gene match. The CDR3 sequence is CASSIGILAGGPYEQYF. For the CDR3, the DNA is TGTGCCAGTAGTATAGGCATCCTAGCGGGAGGGCCCTACGAGCAGTACTTC.

There are many counts of this clonotype. The chain couples TRBV20-1 to TRBJ2-3; 14 positions match TRBD2. Germline V gene sequence: CDR1 DFQATT, CDR2 SNEGSKA (reference sequence). Germline trimming cut 0 bases from V and 9 bases from J; bases unmatched to any gene: 8. The CDR3 length is 16 residues. CDR3 coding DNA: TGCAGTGCTAGAGATCTCCGACTAGCGGGAGGGCAAACGCAGTATTTT. Translating it yields CSARDLRLAGGQTQYF.

The rearrangement joins TRBV27 to TRBJ2-1, with 14 nucleotides matching TRBD2. The CDR3 is made up of 18 amino acids. Germline values: CDR1 MNHEY, CDR2 SMNVEV (reference sequence). V was clipped by 0 bases and J by 0 bases; unmatched bases: 1. CDR3 DNA: TGTGCCAGCAGTTTATCCGGACTAGCGGGGGGCTCCTACAATGAGCAGTTCTTC. Its translation: CASSLSGLAGGSYNEQFF.

This clonotype appeared many times. V usage is TRBV5-5 and J usage is TRBJ1-1; perhaps TRBD1 as D (5 bases). The CDR3 has 14 residues. The ends were cut back, 0 bases at V and 0 bases at J, with 6 bases in the middle. CDR1 and CDR2 (germline): SGHKS, YYEKEE (reference sequence). This CDR3 is CASSLGGVNTEAFF. The CDR3 DNA follows: TGTGCCAGCAGCTTGGGAGGGGTGAACACTGAAGCTTTCTTT. Looking up the rest from reference TRBV5-5 and TRBJ1-1 gives the full variable domain: DAGVTQSPTHLIKTRGQQVTLRCSPISGHKSVSWYQQVLGQGPQFIFQYYEKEERGRGNFPDRFSARQFPNYSSELNVNALLLGDSALYLCASSLGGVNTEAFFGQGTRLTVV.

V gene TRBV18 combines with J gene TRBJ2-5; possibly TRBD1 for D (5 bases). Germline assignment: CDR1 KGHSH and CDR2 LQKENI. This CDR3 region has 14 residues. The V end lost 3 bases, the J end lost 2 bases, and 10 bases lay between the germline ends. CDR3 DNA sequence: TGTGCCAGCTCACCCCCCCCAGGGCAAGAGACCCAGTACTTC. Its translation is CASSPPPGQETQYF.

In this sample, this clonotype turned up many times. The V call is TRBV7-9, the J call TRBJ2-7, with 10 nucleotides matching TRBD2. Germline assignment: CDR1 SEHNR and CDR2 FQNEAQ (reference sequence). Unmatched junction bases numbered 5, after V lost 3 bases and J lost 9 bases. The CDR3 runs to 13 residues. The CDR3 region has the DNA TGTGCCAGCAGCTTTTCGGTAGCGGGGGGGCAGTACTTC. Amino acids: CASSFSVAGGQYF.

Many counts were recorded for this clonotype. This chain uses TRBV5-1 with TRBJ2-3; TRBD2 matches at 15 bases. V gave up 4 bases and J gave up 4 bases; unmatched junction bases: 7. This CDR3 has 17 amino acids. CDR1 and CDR2 from the germline V gene are SGHRS and YFSETQ. The CDR3 DNA is TGCGCCAGCAGCCCCGGACTAGCGGGGGGGCTGGCAGATACGCAGTATTTT. Translation: CASSPGLAGGLADTQYF.

This clonotype came up many times. This chain connects TRBV20-1 to TRBJ2-3, with D uncertain. The CDR3 is 12 residues long. The V end was cut by 3 bases, the J end by 0 bases, with 4 bases between. Germline V gene sequence: CDR1 DFQATT, CDR2 SNEGSKA (reference sequence). CDR3 nucleotide sequence: TGCAGTGCTAGCGGGAGCACAGATACGCAGTATTTT. This sequence encodes CSASGSTDTQYF.